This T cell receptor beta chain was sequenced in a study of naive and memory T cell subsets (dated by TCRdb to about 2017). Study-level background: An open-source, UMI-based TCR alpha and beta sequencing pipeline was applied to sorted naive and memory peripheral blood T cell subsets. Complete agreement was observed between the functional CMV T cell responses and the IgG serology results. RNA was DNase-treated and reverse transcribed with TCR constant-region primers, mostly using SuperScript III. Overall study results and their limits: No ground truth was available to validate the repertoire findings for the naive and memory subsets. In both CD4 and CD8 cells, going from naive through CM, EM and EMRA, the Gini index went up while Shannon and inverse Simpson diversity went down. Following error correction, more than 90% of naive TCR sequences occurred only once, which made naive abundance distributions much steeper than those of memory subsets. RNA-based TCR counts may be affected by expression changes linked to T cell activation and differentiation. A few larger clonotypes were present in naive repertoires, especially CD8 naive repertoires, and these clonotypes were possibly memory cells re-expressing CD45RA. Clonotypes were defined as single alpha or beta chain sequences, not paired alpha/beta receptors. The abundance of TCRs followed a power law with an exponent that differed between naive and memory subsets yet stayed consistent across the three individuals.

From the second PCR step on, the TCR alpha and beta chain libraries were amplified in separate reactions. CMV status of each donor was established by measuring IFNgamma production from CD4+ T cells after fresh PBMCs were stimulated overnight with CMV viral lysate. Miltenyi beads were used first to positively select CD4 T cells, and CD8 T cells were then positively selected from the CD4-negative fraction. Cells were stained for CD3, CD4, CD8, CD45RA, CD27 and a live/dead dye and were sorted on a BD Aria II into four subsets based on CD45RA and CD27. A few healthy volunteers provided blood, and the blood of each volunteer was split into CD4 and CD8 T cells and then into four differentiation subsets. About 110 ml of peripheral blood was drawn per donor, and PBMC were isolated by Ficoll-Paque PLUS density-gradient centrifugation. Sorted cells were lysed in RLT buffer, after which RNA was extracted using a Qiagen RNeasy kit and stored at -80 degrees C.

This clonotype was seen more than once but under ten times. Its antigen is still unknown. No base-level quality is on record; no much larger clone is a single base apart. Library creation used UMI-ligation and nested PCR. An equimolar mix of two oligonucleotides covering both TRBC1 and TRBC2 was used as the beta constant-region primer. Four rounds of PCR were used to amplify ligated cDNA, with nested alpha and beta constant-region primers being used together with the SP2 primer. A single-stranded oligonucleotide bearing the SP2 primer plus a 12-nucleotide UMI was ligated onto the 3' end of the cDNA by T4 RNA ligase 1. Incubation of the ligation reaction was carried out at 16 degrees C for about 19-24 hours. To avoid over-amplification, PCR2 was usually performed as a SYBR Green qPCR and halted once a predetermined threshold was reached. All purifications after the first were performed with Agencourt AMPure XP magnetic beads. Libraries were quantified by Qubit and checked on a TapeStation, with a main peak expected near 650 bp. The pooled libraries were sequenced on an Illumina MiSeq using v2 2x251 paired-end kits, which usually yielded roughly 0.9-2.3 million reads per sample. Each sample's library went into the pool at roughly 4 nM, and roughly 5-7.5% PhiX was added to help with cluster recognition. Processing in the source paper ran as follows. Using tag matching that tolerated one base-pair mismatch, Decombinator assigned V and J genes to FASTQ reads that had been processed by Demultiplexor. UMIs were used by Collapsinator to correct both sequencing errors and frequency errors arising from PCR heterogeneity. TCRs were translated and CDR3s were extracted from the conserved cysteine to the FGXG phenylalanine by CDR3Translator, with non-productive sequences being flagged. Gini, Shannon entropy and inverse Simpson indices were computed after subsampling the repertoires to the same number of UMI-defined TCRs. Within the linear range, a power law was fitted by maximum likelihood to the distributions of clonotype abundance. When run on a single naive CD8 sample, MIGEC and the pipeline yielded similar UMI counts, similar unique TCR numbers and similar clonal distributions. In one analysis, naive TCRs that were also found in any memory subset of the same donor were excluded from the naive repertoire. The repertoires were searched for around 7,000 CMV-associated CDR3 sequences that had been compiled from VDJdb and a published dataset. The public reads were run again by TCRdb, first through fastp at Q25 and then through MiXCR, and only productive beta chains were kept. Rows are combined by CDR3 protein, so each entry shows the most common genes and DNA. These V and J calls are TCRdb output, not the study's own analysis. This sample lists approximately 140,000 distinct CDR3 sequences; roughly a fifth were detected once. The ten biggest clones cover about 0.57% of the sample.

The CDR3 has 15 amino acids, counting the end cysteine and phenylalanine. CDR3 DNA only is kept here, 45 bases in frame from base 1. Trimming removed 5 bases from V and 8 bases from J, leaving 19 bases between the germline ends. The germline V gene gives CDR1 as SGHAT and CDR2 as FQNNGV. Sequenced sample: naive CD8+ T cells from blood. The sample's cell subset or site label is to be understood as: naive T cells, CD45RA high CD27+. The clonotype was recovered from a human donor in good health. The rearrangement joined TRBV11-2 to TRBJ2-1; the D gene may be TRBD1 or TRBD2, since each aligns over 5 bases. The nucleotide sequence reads TGTGCCAGCAGCCCCGAGGGGAACCCGAGTGATGAGCAGTTCTTC. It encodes CASSPEGNPSDEQFF.